This TCR beta chain was found in a study of CD4 T cells in relation to SARS-CoV-2 and coronaviruses. Across the whole study: After 10 to 11 days of antigen culture, PBMC TCR beta CDR3s were sequenced.

Sequencing used immunoSEQ multiplex PCR; TCRdb keeps in-frame clones, though not all of them. Among 15,000 to 20,000 clones listed, about 78% were seen once. A remark on this clone: No antigen is known for it.

CD4+ T cells from unexposed donors were obtained before the COVID-19 pandemic (2011-2018). The cells were cultured for under twelve days before CD4+ T cells were isolated. Germline CDR1 and CDR2: SNHLY and FYNNEI. This CDR3 spans 15 amino acids. V was cut by 6 bases and J by 1 base, with 14 bases left in between. Sequenced: CD4+ T cells from PBMCs, cultured in vitro. This receptor was identified in a human donor in good health. The chain combines TRBV2 with TRBJ2-3; D not certain. The CDR3 coding sequence is TGTGCCAGCAGAAAGGACCTTCGGGGCACAGATACGCAGTATTTT. Protein product: CASRKDLRGTDTQYF.